These 21 T cell receptor beta chains were all obtained from the same sample, sequenced in a study of CXCR3-negative and CXCR3-positive naive CD8 T cells. The authors made the TRB cDNA libraries by 5' RACE using UMI labels. From the 5' RACE reads, TCRdb lists one entry per CDR3 protein and no DNA. The sample has around 24,000 distinct CDR3 sequences. The sequenced sample was naive CXCR3- CD8+ T cells from blood. Subset indicated: CD45RO-CCR7+CD27+CD95- naive CD8+ T cells lacking CXCR3 (TNR3-). All receptors derive from a human donor in good health. Some clones in this sample may be carry-over from other donors' samples.

The rearrangement uses TRBV28 and TRBJ2-1; checking the TCRdb D call of TRBD2 is not possible without DNA. Germline loops: CDR1 MDHEN, CDR2 SYDVKM. The length of the CDR3 is 15 residues. The CDR3: CASSSTRRYEGEQFF.

V usage is TRBV28 and J usage is TRBJ2-7; TCRdb selects TRBD1, and the lack of DNA leaves this call unchecked. Germline lookup yields CDR1 MDHEN and CDR2 SYDVKM. The CDR3 has 15 residues. This chain's CDR3 is CASRSQGASGYEQYF.

V is TRBV13 and J is TRBJ2-7; TCRdb gives TRBD2 as the D gene, but with no DNA this cannot be confirmed. The CDR3 length is 15 residues. Germline lookup yields CDR1 PRHDT and CDR2 FYEKMQ (reference sequence). The CDR3 sequence: CASSPGLAPSYEQYF. The complete variable domain, with remaining parts taken from reference TRBV13 and TRBJ2-7, reads AAGVIQSPRHLIKEKRETATLKCYPIPRHDTVYWYQQGPGQDPQFLISFYEKMQSDKGSIPDRFSAQQFSDYHSELNMSSLELGDSALYFCASSPGLAPSYEQYFGPGTRLTVT.

This clonotype is labeled medium-sized based on frequency. V and J are TRBV29-1 and TRBJ2-3; without DNA, the TCRdb call of TRBD1 cannot be checked. The V gene's germline CDR1 is SQVTM and CDR2 ANQGSEA. The CDR3 runs to 14 residues. CDR3: CSVEYAGATDTQYF.

The rearrangement joins TRBV3-1 to TRBJ2-7. This CDR3 has 13 amino acids. Germline CDR1 is LGHDT and CDR2 is YNNKEL (reference sequence). This chain's CDR3 is CASSQEGWNEQYF.

This chain uses TRBV7-7 with TRBJ2-7. This CDR3 has 14 residues. Germline CDR1 and CDR2: SSHAT and FNYEAQ (reference sequence). The CDR3 region is CASSPYRGSYEQYF.

This chain links TRBV7-3 with TRBJ2-2; TCRdb outputs TRBD2, but without DNA this stays unchecked. This CDR3 spans 14 amino acids. Looked up from germline, CDR1 is SGHTA and CDR2 is FQGTGA. The CDR3 loop is CASSPTGPTGELFF.

The rearrangement uses TRBV6-2 or TRBV6-3 and TRBJ2-3. Germline values: CDR1 MNHEY, CDR2 SVGEGT. This CDR3 is 15 amino acids long. CDR3 residues: CASSSTELGTDTQYF.

This chain joins TRBV7-9 and TRBJ1-4; TCRdb's assignment of TRBD1 cannot be checked, as there is no DNA. Germline assignment: CDR1 SEHNR and CDR2 FQNEAQ (reference sequence). The CDR3 contains 13 residues. CDR3 in amino acids: CASDSGPDEKLFF.

The chain combines TRBV6-5 with TRBJ1-2. Germline V gene data show CDR1 as MNHEY and CDR2 as SVGAGI. CDR3 length: 13 amino acids. CDR3 in amino acids: CASSSEGGGYYTF.

The chain's CDR3 is CASSDSVGTGDNEQFF. This rearrangement joins TRBV6-4 to TRBJ2-1; with no DNA, the TCRdb D assignment of TRBD1 cannot be verified. The germline V gene encodes CDR1 MRHNA and CDR2 SNTAGT. This CDR3 is 16 amino acids long.

This chain links TRBV5-6 with TRBJ2-3; TCRdb calls TRBD1, which cannot be checked without DNA. This CDR3 spans 12 amino acids. Looked up from germline, CDR1 is SGHDT and CDR2 is YYEEEE. The CDR3 spells CASTLTGDTQYF.

V and J are TRBV2 and TRBJ2-7; the D gene TCRdb calls, TRBD1, cannot be checked with no DNA. The CDR3 is 13 amino acids. Germline values: CDR1 SNHLY, CDR2 FYNNEI. CDR3 in amino acids: CASLTGNAYEQYF.

This chain uses TRBV10-3 with TRBJ2-2. Germline CDR1 ENHRY, CDR2 SYGVKD. The CDR3 is 14 residues long. CDR3 amino acids: CAISEFENTGELFF.

This chain uses TRBV30 with TRBJ1-2. The CDR3 has 18 amino acids. Looked up from germline, CDR1 is GTSNPN and CDR2 is SVGIG (reference sequence). The CDR3 loop reads CAWRDNGGGPFISYGYTF.

The chain employs TRBV4-2 and TRBJ2-1; TCRdb lists TRBD1, though no DNA is available to test this call. CDR1 LGHNA and CDR2 YNFKEQ come from the germline V gene. CDR3 length: 16 residues. The CDR3 is CASSQPPGGLFNEQFF.

The chain's CDR3 is CASSPGERSYEQYF. The chain carries TRBV7-6 and TRBJ2-7; TCRdb calls TRBD1, which cannot be checked without DNA. The germline V gene has CDR1 SGHVS and CDR2 FNYEAQ. The CDR3 is 14 residues long.

V gene TRBV29-1 combines with J gene TRBJ1-2. Germline V gene data show CDR1 as SQVTM and CDR2 as ANQGSEA. The CDR3 runs 13 residues. CDR3 region: CSEADGLAGGYTF.

This chain joins TRBV12-3 or TRBV12-4 and TRBJ2-5. The CDR3 is 13 residues long. CDR3 loop: CASSFRGQETQYF.

The chain recombines TRBV7-7 with TRBJ2-7; without DNA, the TCRdb call of TRBD2 cannot be checked. The CDR3 extends over 22 amino acids. Looked up from germline, CDR1 is SSHAT and CDR2 is FNYEAQ (reference sequence). CDR3 loop: CASSLACWGWEGLPSRSYEQYF.

The CDR3 sequence: CASSPRSGSTPYNEQFF. The V gene is TRBV7-9, the J gene TRBJ2-1; TCRdb selects TRBD2, and the lack of DNA leaves this call unchecked. CDR1 is SEHNR, CDR2 FQNEAQ, per germline (reference sequence). CDR3 length equals 17 residues. The variable domain in full, completed from reference TRBV7-9 and TRBJ2-1, reads DTGVSQNPRHKITKRGQNVTFRCDPISEHNRLYWYRQTLGQGPEFLTYFQNEAQLEKSRLLSDRFSAERPKGSFSTLEIQRTEQGDSAMYLCASSPRSGSTPYNEQFFGPGTRLTVL.